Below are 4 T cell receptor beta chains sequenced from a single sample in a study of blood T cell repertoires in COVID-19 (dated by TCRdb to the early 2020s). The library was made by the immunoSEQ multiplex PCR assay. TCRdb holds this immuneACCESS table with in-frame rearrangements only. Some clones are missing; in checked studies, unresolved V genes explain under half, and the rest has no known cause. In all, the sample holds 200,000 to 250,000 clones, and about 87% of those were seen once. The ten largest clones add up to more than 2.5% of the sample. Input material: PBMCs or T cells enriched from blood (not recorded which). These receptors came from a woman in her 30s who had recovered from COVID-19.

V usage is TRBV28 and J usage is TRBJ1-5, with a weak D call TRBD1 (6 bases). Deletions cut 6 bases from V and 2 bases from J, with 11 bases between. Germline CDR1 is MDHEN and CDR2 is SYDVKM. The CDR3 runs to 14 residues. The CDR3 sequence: CASSPRGGNQPQHF. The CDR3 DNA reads TGTGCCAGCAGCCCCAGGGGAGGCAATCAGCCCCAGCATTTT.

CDR3 loop: CASSLAGGLYPYEQYF. CDR3 nucleotides: TGTGCCAGCAGCTTAGCGGGGGGACTCTACCCCTACGAGCAGTACTTC. The genes are TRBV7-2 and TRBJ2-7; maybe TRBD2 (6 bases). The CDR3 length is 16 residues. CDR1 and CDR2 from the germline V gene are SGHTA and FQGNSA. The ends were cut back, 0 bases at V and 2 bases at J, with 14 bases in the middle.

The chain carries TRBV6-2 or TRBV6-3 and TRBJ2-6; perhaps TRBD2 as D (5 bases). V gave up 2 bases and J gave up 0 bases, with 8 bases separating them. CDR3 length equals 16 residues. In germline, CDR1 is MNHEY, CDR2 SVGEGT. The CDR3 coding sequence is TGTGCCAGCAGTTACACGAGGGACTCTGGGGCCAACGTCCTGACTTTC. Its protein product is CASSYTRDSGANVLTF.

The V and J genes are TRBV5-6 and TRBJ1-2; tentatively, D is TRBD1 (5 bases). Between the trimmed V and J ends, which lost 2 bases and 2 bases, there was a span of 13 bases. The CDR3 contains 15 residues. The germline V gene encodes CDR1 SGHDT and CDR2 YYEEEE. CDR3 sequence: CASSLMPTENYGYTF. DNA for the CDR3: TGTGCCAGCAGCTTAATGCCGACAGAGAACTATGGCTACACCTTC.